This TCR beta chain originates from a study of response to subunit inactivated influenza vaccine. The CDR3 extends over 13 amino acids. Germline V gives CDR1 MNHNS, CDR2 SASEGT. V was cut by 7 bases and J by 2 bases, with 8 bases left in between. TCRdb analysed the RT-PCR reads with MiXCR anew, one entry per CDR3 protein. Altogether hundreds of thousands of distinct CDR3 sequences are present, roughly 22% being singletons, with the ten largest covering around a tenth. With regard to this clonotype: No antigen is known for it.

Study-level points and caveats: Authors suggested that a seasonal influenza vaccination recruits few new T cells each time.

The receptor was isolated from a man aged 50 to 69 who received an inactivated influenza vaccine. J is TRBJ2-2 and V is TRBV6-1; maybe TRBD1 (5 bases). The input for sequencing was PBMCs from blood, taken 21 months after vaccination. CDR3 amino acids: CASTQENTGELFF. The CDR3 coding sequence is TGTGCCAGCACACAGGAAAACACCGGGGAGCTGTTTTTT.